This record covers a single T cell receptor beta chain. This sample is part of a study of blood T cell repertoires in COVID-19. Across the whole study: Whether acute or convalescent, the COVID-19 samples came from the United States, Italy and Spain.

Source study methods: Nucleated cell counts were estimated from reference gene primer amplification. Measured with immunoSEQ multiplex PCR; TCRdb has only the in-frame clones, and not every one. The V and J calls and clone size come from that table; D and trimming were worked out from the DNA. The data contain about 200,000 clones, around four fifths of them singletons. Per the germline V gene, CDR1 is LNHDA and CDR2 is SQIVND (reference sequence). This CDR3 is 19 amino acids long. V shed 3 bases and J 2 bases; nucleotides not matched to a gene: 9. The sequenced material came from peripheral blood. This clonotype originated in a human donor in a cohort sampled during active COVID-19. The rearrangement uses TRBV19 and TRBJ2-6; 11 nucleotides agree with TRBD1. The DNA for the CDR3 is TGTGCCAGTAGTATTTCCGGACAGGGGGCTTCCGCTGGGGCCAACGTCCTGACTTTC. Residues: CASSISGQGASAGANVLTF. The entire variable domain, with the rest obtained from reference TRBV19 and TRBJ2-6, is as follows: DGGITQSPKYLFRKEGQNVTLSCEQNLNHDAMYWYRQDPGQGLRLIYYSQIVNDFQKGDIAEGYSVSREKKESFPLTVTSAQKNPTAFYLCASSISGQGASAGANVLTFGAGSRLTVL.